These 24 T cell receptor beta chains were sequenced from one sample in a study of blood T cell repertoires in COVID-19. Some clones are missing from TCRdb's copy, which holds only in-frame ones; the method was immunoSEQ multiplex PCR. This sample has approximately 140,000 clones, with about 80% found just once. Sequences were obtained from peripheral blood. All receptors come from a man aged 65-85 years with acute or convalescent COVID-19.

This chain uses TRBV7-2 with TRBJ2-3; unclear D gene. The CDR3 runs 14 residues. Trimming removed 1 base at V and 2 bases at J, with 7 bases between. Germline CDR1 and CDR2: SGHTA and FQGNSA. The CDR3 DNA follows: TGTGCCAGCAGCTTAGTCGCGTACACAGATACGCAGTATTTT. This gives the protein CASSLVAYTDTQYF.

The gene calls are TRBV7-3 and TRBJ2-2, with TRBD2 matching 10 bases. Germline values: CDR1 SGHTA, CDR2 FQGTGA. This CDR3 region has 19 residues. V was pared by 1 base and J by 0 bases, with 8 bases of the junction left unmatched. CDR3 in DNA: TGTGCCAGCAGCTTAAGAACTAGCGGGACCAAGACGAACACCGGGGAGCTGTTTTTT. Residues: CASSLRTSGTKTNTGELFF.

The chain combines TRBV6-5 with TRBJ2-1, with TRBD2 as a possible D gene (6 bases). Germline CDR1 and CDR2: MNHEY and SVGAGI. The CDR3 is 15 amino acids. Trimming pared 2 bases from V and 2 bases from J, leaving 10 bases between. The CDR3 DNA is TGTGCCAGCAGTTACCGGGGAGGCCCCTACAATGAGCAGTTCTTC. Protein: CASSYRGGPYNEQFF.

Written as DNA, the CDR3 is TGTGCCTGGAGTGTTCAGGGAGGACACAATGAGCAGTTCTTC. Amino acids: CAWSVQGGHNEQFF. The rearrangement links TRBV30 to TRBJ2-1; TRBD2 might be the D (6 bases). From germline, CDR1 is GTSNPN and CDR2 SVGIG (reference sequence). V was clipped by 0 bases and J by 5 bases, with 11 bases between them. CDR3 size: 14 residues.

The rearrangement links TRBV7-9 to TRBJ2-2; a weak D match, TRBD1 (5 bases). The CDR3 length is 14 residues. CDR1 SEHNR and CDR2 FQNEAQ come from the germline V gene (reference sequence). Trimming took off 5 bases at V and 5 bases at J, with 12 bases between the two ends. CDR3 loop: CASSPRERTGELFF. For the CDR3, the DNA is TGTGCCAGCAGCCCCAGGGAAAGGACCGGGGAGCTGTTTTTT. Looking up the rest from reference TRBV7-9 and TRBJ2-2 gives the full variable domain: DTGVSQNPRHKITKRGQNVTFRCDPISEHNRLYWYRQTLGQGPEFLTYFQNEAQLEKSRLLSDRFSAERPKGSFSTLEIQRTEQGDSAMYLCASSPRERTGELFFGEGSRLTVL.

The V and J genes are TRBV4-2 and TRBJ2-3; D is ambiguous. This CDR3 contains 16 residues. The V gene lost 2 bases and the J gene lost 0 bases, with 12 bases spanning the gap. Germline V gene lookup returns CDR1 LGHNA and CDR2 YNFKEQ. The CDR3 DNA follows: TGTGCCAGCAGCCAACTGTCAGTTTCTAGCACAGATACGCAGTATTTT. Translating gives CASSQLSVSSTDTQYF.

This chain uses TRBV7-2 with TRBJ1-4, with 10 positions matching TRBD1. J gave up 5 bases and V 1 base, and 4 bases lay outside the gene matches. From germline, CDR1 is SGHTA and CDR2 FQGNSA. The CDR3 length is 16 residues. Written as DNA, the CDR3 is TGTGCCAGCAGCTTAGTTTCGGGACAGGGGAATGAAAAACTGTTTTTT. This sequence encodes CASSLVSGQGNEKLFF.

This chain uses TRBV28 with TRBJ1-6; no reliable D call. CDR3 length: 15 amino acids. The germline gives CDR1 MDHEN, CDR2 SYDVKM. V was cut by 1 base and J by 6 bases, with 10 bases left in between. The CDR3 DNA reads as TGTGCCAGCAGTTTATTGAGCGAAACTAATTCACCCCTCCACTTT. Its translation: CASSLLSETNSPLHF.

The chain joins TRBV6-4 to TRBJ2-1; the match to TRBD2 covers 14 bases. The CDR3 is 19 residues long. Trimming took 7 bases from V and 5 from J; bases not matched to a gene: 16. Germline CDR1 reads MRHNA; CDR2 reads SNTAGT. CDR3 region: CASNKTRTSGGPRDNEQFF. The CDR3 DNA reads as TGTGCCAGCAACAAAACCCGGACTAGCGGGGGGCCCAGGGACAATGAGCAGTTCTTC.

The chain is built from TRBV18 and TRBJ1-6, with D possibly being TRBD1 (6 bases). The germline V gene has CDR1 KGHSH and CDR2 LQKENI. There are 16 residues in the CDR3. V dropped 1 base and J dropped 7 bases, with 14 bases sitting between them. CDR3 in DNA: TGTGCCAGCTCACCACGGCGACAGGAATTAAATTCACCCCTCCACTTT. Protein sequence: CASSPRRQELNSPLHF.

The table lists this clone with a few counts. As DNA, the CDR3 is TGTGCCTGCAAGGACAGGGCGGACGAAAAACTGTTTTTT. Its protein is CACKDRADEKLFF. V is TRBV30 and J is TRBJ1-4; 8 bases agree with TRBD1. This CDR3 is 13 amino acids long. V was clipped by 6 bases and J by 8 bases; unmatched bases: 8. The germline gives CDR1 GTSNPN, CDR2 SVGIG (reference sequence).

CDR3 region: CASSSGQGPDTQYF. In nucleotides, the CDR3 is TGTGCCAGCAGCTCCGGACAGGGGCCAGATACGCAGTATTTT. The chain employs TRBV7-3 and TRBJ2-3; 9 bases agree with TRBD1. The V segment lost 4 bases and the J segment 4 bases; nucleotides outside the gene matches: 3. The CDR3 sequence is 14 residues long. Germline V gene lookup returns CDR1 SGHTA and CDR2 FQGTGA. The variable domain in full, completed from reference TRBV7-3 and TRBJ2-3, reads GAGVSQTPSNKVTEKGKYVELRCDPISGHTALYWYRQSLGQGPEFLIYFQGTGAADDSGLPNDRFFAVRPEGSVSTLKIQRTERGDSAVYLCASSSGQGPDTQYFGPGTRLTVL.

The chain is built from TRBV15 and TRBJ1-1; 7 bases align to TRBD1. CDR1 LNHNV and CDR2 YYDKDF come from the germline V gene (reference sequence). Trimming at V came to 0 bases and at J to 10 bases, leaving 11 bases not matched to a gene. The CDR3 has 15 residues. The CDR3 DNA reads as TGTGCCACCAGCAGAGATCAGGGGCAGGGGGAACGAGCTTTCTTT. Its translation: CATSRDQGQGERAFF.

This clone was seen just once. The chain links TRBV7-9 to TRBJ2-3, with a weak D call TRBD2 (6 bases). Trimming removed 5 bases at V and 0 bases at J, with 15 bases between. Germline CDR1 reads SEHNR; CDR2 reads FQNEAQ (reference sequence). This CDR3 spans 16 amino acids. The CDR3 DNA follows: TGTGCCAGCAGCCAGGGAGCGGGTACTAGCACAGATACGCAGTATTTT. Translated: CASSQGAGTSTDTQYF.

This chain connects TRBV12-3 or TRBV12-4 to TRBJ1-2; no clear D. CDR3 length: 13 amino acids. V was clipped by 2 bases and J by 3 bases, with 7 bases between them. This CDR3 reads CASSLFIDYGYTF. The CDR3 DNA reads as TGTGCCAGCAGTTTATTTATCGACTATGGCTACACCTTC.

The chain links TRBV5-8 to TRBJ2-1; D unresolved. This CDR3 is 12 amino acids long. Trimming pared 4 bases from V and 7 bases from J, leaving 9 bases between. Germline assignment: CDR1 SGHTS and CDR2 YDEGEE. CDR3: CASSPYLNEQFF. In DNA, the CDR3 is TGTGCCAGCAGCCCATACTTGAATGAGCAGTTCTTC.

In its sample, this clone was seen once. The rearrangement links TRBV18 to TRBJ1-2; D remains unclear. The CDR3 extends over 13 amino acids. V lost 3 bases and J lost 3, with 8 bases in between. The germline V gene encodes CDR1 KGHSH and CDR2 LQKENI. The CDR3 nucleotides read TGTGCCAGCTCACCGGGCTGGGACTATGGCTACACCTTC. Translated: CASSPGWDYGYTF.

This chain uses TRBV5-1 with TRBJ2-3; no reliable D call. The V gene's germline CDR1 is SGHRS and CDR2 YFSETQ. The CDR3 runs to 15 residues. The V and J ends lost 0 bases and 2 bases respectively, with 10 bases between them. The CDR3 sequence: CASSLGATITDTQYF. In nucleotides, the CDR3 is TGCGCCAGCAGCTTGGGGGCGACGATCACAGATACGCAGTATTTT.

Worth noting for this clone: The sample has other DNA sequences that encode this CDR3 too. The rearrangement joins TRBV6-5 to TRBJ2-2; TRBD1 matches 10 bases. J was trimmed by 4 bases and V by 6 bases; bases with no gene match: 2. From germline, CDR1 is MNHEY and CDR2 SVGAGI. The length of the CDR3 is 14 residues. The CDR3 nucleotides read TGTGCCAGCAGGGGACAGGGGAGCACCGGGGAGCTGTTTTTT. Encoded protein: CASRGQGSTGELFF.

V is TRBV6-5 and J is TRBJ1-3; 8 bases match TRBD1. Germline loops: CDR1 MNHEY, CDR2 SVGAGI. V was pared by 0 bases and J by 2 bases, with 3 bases of the junction left unmatched. The CDR3 is made up of 16 amino acids. CDR3 nucleotide sequence: TGTGCCAGCAGTTACTCGAGGACAGGGACTGGAAACACCATATATTTT. This encodes CASSYSRTGTGNTIYF.

In this sample, this clone turned up a few times. The rearrangement links TRBV5-8 to TRBJ1-3; 7 bases map to TRBD1. CDR3 length: 16 amino acids. The V gene's germline CDR1 is SGHTS and CDR2 YDEGEE. The V segment lost 2 bases and the J segment 4 bases; nucleotides outside the gene matches: 9. The CDR3 is CASSFSDRVGGNTIYF. The DNA of the CDR3 is TGTGCCAGCAGCTTTTCCGACAGGGTGGGCGGAAACACCATATATTTT.

V gene TRBV24-1 combines with J gene TRBJ2-1; unclear D gene. V dropped 9 bases and J dropped 2 bases, with 7 bases sitting between them. Germline CDR1 KGHDR, CDR2 SFDVKD. This CDR3 contains 12 residues. The CDR3 bases are TGTGCCACCGCTGCGGCCTACAATGAGCAGTTCTTC. It specifies CATAAAYNEQFF.

J is TRBJ2-7 and V is TRBV19, with TRBD1 as a possible D gene (5 bases). V lost 2 bases, J lost 5 bases, and 16 bases lay in between. Germline V CDR1 and CDR2: LNHDA, SQIVND (reference sequence). The CDR3 is 15 amino acids. The CDR3 nucleotides are TGTGCCAGTAGTATATCGAGTCAGGGTGGTAACGAGCAGTACTTC. It encodes CASSISSQGGNEQYF.

V and J are TRBV28 and TRBJ1-1; 7 positions agree with TRBD1. Trimming cost V 9 bases and J 1 base; bases outside gene matches: 5. Germline values: CDR1 MDHEN, CDR2 SYDVKM. The CDR3 is made up of 13 amino acids. The CDR3 region is CASTGERNTEAFF. CDR3 DNA: TGTGCCAGTACAGGGGAAAGGAACACTGAAGCTTTCTTT.